These 16 T cell receptor beta chains came from one sample sequenced in a study of CD8 T cells in ankylosing spondylitis. TCRdb recomputed calls from the 5' RACE reads with MiXCR, one row per CDR3 protein. The sample carries a few hundred thousand distinct CDR3 sequences, 18% recorded once. Sample: blood, either unsorted or a sorted T cell fraction (not recorded which). The receptor set was obtained from a male donor with ankylosing spondylitis or in good health (not recorded which).

In this sample, this clonotype turned up many times. The chain joins TRBV29-1 to TRBJ2-7; TRBD1 aligns across 11 bases. The CDR3 extends over 14 amino acids. Germline V gene data show CDR1 as SQVTM and CDR2 as ANQGSEA. Germline trimming cut 1 base from V and 3 bases from J; bases unmatched to any gene: 2. The CDR3 loop reads CSVEAGTGGYEQYF. CDR3 bases: TGCAGCGTTGAAGCCGGGACAGGGGGCTACGAGCAGTACTTC.

J is TRBJ2-7 and V is TRBV20-1; D gene ambiguous. With 6 bases removed from V and 0 bases from J, the gap between germline ends came to 12 bases. This CDR3 has 13 amino acids. Germline CDR1 DFQATT, CDR2 SNEGSKA (reference sequence). For the CDR3, the DNA is TGCAGTGCCGCGACGGGCCTCTCCTACGAGCAGTACTTC. Residues: CSAATGLSYEQYF.

The rearrangement joins TRBV7-9 to TRBJ2-5; 10 bases are shared with TRBD1. V shed 5 bases and J 4 bases; nucleotides not matched to a gene: 7. This CDR3 contains 15 residues. Germline loops: CDR1 SEHNR, CDR2 FQNEAQ (reference sequence). The CDR3 is CASSPRTGGLETQYF. DNA of the CDR3: TGTGCCAGCAGCCCACGGACAGGGGGTTTAGAGACCCAGTACTTC.

The sample holds a few counts of this clonotype. The rearrangement joins TRBV2 to TRBJ2-7; no clear D. This CDR3 is built from 12 residues. Germline V gives CDR1 SNHLY, CDR2 FYNNEI. The germline V and J ends were trimmed by 6 bases and 4 bases, with 10 bases remaining between them. CDR3 nucleotides: TGTGCCAGCAGAGAAATCGGGTACGAGCAGTACTTC. It yields the protein CASREIGYEQYF.

In this sample, this clonotype turned up a few times. V and J are TRBV7-2 and TRBJ2-7, with D perhaps TRBD2 (5 bases). Trimming stripped 5 bases from V and 3 bases from J, with 14 bases between. The CDR3 loop spans 14 amino acids. The germline V gene has CDR1 SGHTA and CDR2 FQGNSA. CDR3 coding DNA: TGTGCCAGCAGCCCCGAACTAGACAACTACGAGCAGTACTTC. Translation: CASSPELDNYEQYF.

The CDR3 coding sequence is TGTGCCAGCAGCTTAGGAGAGAACACTGAAGCTTTCTTT. Translation: CASSLGENTEAFF. This chain joins TRBV7-9 and TRBJ1-1; no firm D call. The germline V gene has CDR1 SEHNR and CDR2 FQNEAQ (reference sequence). Trimming removed 1 base at V and 1 base at J, with 4 bases between. This CDR3 comprises 13 residues.

This clonotype was counted between two and nine times. J is TRBJ2-7 and V is TRBV5-1, with D possibly matching TRBD1 (5 bases). CDR1 SGHRS and CDR2 YFSETQ come from the germline V gene. The CDR3 sequence is 13 residues long. V was trimmed by 4 bases and J by 5 bases, leaving 13 bases between them. The CDR3 DNA reads as TGCGCCAGCAGCCCGGACAACGAGGACGAGCAGTACTTC. Translated, it gives CASSPDNEDEQYF. The variable domain in full, completed from reference TRBV5-1 and TRBJ2-7, reads KAGVTQTPRYLIKTRGQQVTLSCSPISGHRSVSWYQQTPGQGLQFLFEYFSETQRNKGNFPGRFSGRQFSNSRSEMNVSTLELGDSALYLCASSPDNEDEQYFGPGTRLTVT.

This clonotype has just one count. This chain uses TRBV20-1 with TRBJ2-1; 7 nucleotides line up with TRBD2. Germline lookup yields CDR1 DFQATT and CDR2 SNEGSKA (reference sequence). The CDR3 has 14 amino acids. The ends lost 1 base at V and 6 bases at J; junction bases unmatched: 6. The CDR3 region has the DNA TGCAGTGCTAGAGCGCCGACTAGCCCCAATGAGCAGTTCTTC. It codes for CSARAPTSPNEQFF.

CDR3 DNA: TGTGCCAGCAGCCCGTGGGCAGGCGGGGATTTCACTGAAGCTTTCTTT. Amino acids: CASSPWAGGDFTEAFF. The V call is TRBV3-1, the J call TRBJ1-1; D is uncertain. The V end was cut by 4 bases, the J end by 4 bases, with 19 bases between. The CDR3 length is 16 residues. Germline V gene data show CDR1 as LGHDT and CDR2 as YNNKEL (reference sequence).

The rearrangement uses TRBV29-1 and TRBJ2-1, with D perhaps matching TRBD2 (5 bases). This CDR3 is 15 amino acids long. Per the germline V gene, CDR1 is SQVTM and CDR2 is ANQGSEA. The germline V and J ends were trimmed by 4 bases and 5 bases, with 18 bases remaining between them. The CDR3 nucleotides read TGCAGCGTTGTATGGCTAGCTGGGCCCGACAATGAGCAGTTCTTC. Translating it yields CSVVWLAGPDNEQFF.

The rearrangement links TRBV5-6 to TRBJ2-1; 10 bases agree with TRBD2. Per germline, CDR1 SGHDT and CDR2 YYEEEE. V was pared by 0 bases and J by 6 bases, with 3 bases of the junction left unmatched. This CDR3 spans 15 amino acids. The CDR3 DNA reads TGTGCCAGCAGCTTGGATCTAGCGGGAGCCAATGAGCAGTTCTTC. It codes for CASSLDLAGANEQFF.

The rearrangement uses TRBV20-1 and TRBJ2-7; either TRBD1 or TRBD2 may supply D (5 bases each). V was cut by 5 bases and J by 7 bases, with 18 bases left in between. The germline gives CDR1 DFQATT, CDR2 SNEGSKA (reference sequence). The CDR3 contains 13 residues. The CDR3 sequence is CSAAWGSVGEQYF. The DNA of the CDR3 is TGCAGTGCTGCCTGGGGGAGTGTGGGTGAGCAGTACTTC.

This clonotype was recorded a few times. This sequence joins TRBV29-1 and TRBJ2-1; D could derive from TRBD1 or TRBD2 (5 bases each). With 1 base removed from V and 0 bases from J, the gap between germline ends came to 10 bases. Germline values: CDR1 SQVTM, CDR2 ANQGSEA. The CDR3 covers 15 residues. CDR3 nucleotides: TGCAGCGTTGAAGTGGCAGGGACCTCCTACAATGAGCAGTTCTTC. Translating it yields CSVEVAGTSYNEQFF.

This chain connects TRBV5-1 to TRBJ2-1; D not resolved. Looked up from germline, CDR1 is SGHRS and CDR2 is YFSETQ. Trimming stripped 0 bases from V and 0 bases from J, with 10 bases between. The CDR3 has 16 residues. CDR3 in amino acids: CASSLDGASSYNEQFF. Here the CDR3 DNA reads TGCGCCAGCAGCTTGGACGGAGCCAGCTCCTACAATGAGCAGTTCTTC.

The table lists this clonotype with a few counts. The rearrangement joins TRBV4-1 to TRBJ2-7; no clear D. The V gene's germline CDR1 is MGHRA and CDR2 YSYEKL. The CDR3 has 15 residues. Deletions cut 2 bases from V and 3 bases from J, with 14 bases between. The CDR3 is CASSQTLEYGYEQYF. The CDR3 region has the DNA TGCGCCAGCAGCCAAACACTCGAGTACGGCTACGAGCAGTACTTC.

This clonotype was seen a handful of times. V is TRBV29-1 and J is TRBJ2-5, with D unclear. V lost 5 bases and J lost 2, with 12 bases in between. Per the germline V gene, CDR1 is SQVTM and CDR2 is ANQGSEA. The CDR3 totals 13 residues. In DNA form, the CDR3 reads TGCAGCGTTTCCGCGCAAATTCAAGAGACCCAGTACTTC. This translates into CSVSAQIQETQYF.